The 10 T cell receptor beta chains reported below all come from one sample, sequenced in a study of control samples from healthy donors and cancer patients. Libraries were prepared by immunoSEQ multiplex PCR; TCRdb keeps only in-frame clonotypes and omits some of them. This table holds more than 50,000 clones, 85% found once. The source material was blood. These receptors were taken from a man in his forties or fifties in good health.

The chain has TRBV28 and TRBJ1-2; D uncertain. Trimming stripped 5 bases from V and 6 bases from J, with 16 bases between. The germline gives CDR1 MDHEN, CDR2 SYDVKM. The CDR3 sequence is 14 residues long. The DNA for the CDR3 is TGTGCCAGCAGTCGCCCAAGGGCAGAGAATGGCTACACCTTC. Protein sequence: CASSRPRAENGYTF.

In this sample, this clone turned up once. J is TRBJ1-2 and V is TRBV6-1; possibly TRBD1 for D (6 bases). Germline values: CDR1 MNHNS, CDR2 SASEGT. The V end lost 4 bases, the J end lost 4 bases, and 19 bases lay between the germline ends. The CDR3 contains 16 residues. The CDR3 loop reads CASSARDRYTTYGYTF. The CDR3 coding sequence is TGTGCCAGCAGTGCACGTGACAGGTATACTACCTATGGCTACACCTTC.

The J gene is TRBJ1-2, the V gene TRBV19, with TRBD1 matching over 7 bases. This CDR3 is 12 amino acids long. The junction had 7 bases not matched to a gene; V was cut back by 5 bases and J by 10 bases. Per the germline V gene, CDR1 is LNHDA and CDR2 is SQIVND (reference sequence). The CDR3 region is CASSLPGQYYTF. CDR3 nucleotide sequence: TGTGCCAGTAGTCTTCCGGGACAGTACTACACCTTC.

The chain combines TRBV11-3 with TRBJ1-1; D ambiguous. This CDR3 has 14 residues. Trimming took 1 base from V and 0 from J, leaving 6 bases between them. CDR1 is SGHNT and CDR2 is YENEEA in the germline V gene. CDR3 sequence: CASSLGRMNTEAFF. In DNA, the CDR3 is TGTGCCAGCAGCTTAGGACGTATGAACACTGAAGCTTTCTTT.

The chain carries TRBV6-5 and TRBJ1-1; possibly TRBD1 for D (5 bases). This CDR3 has 14 amino acids. Trimming took 0 bases from V and 4 from J, leaving 9 bases between them. CDR1 and CDR2 (germline): MNHEY, SVGAGI. The CDR3 DNA reads as TGTGCCAGCAGTTACTCGAGGGGAACCACTGAAGCTTTCTTT. As protein: CASSYSRGTTEAFF.

The chain combines TRBV11-3 with TRBJ2-5, with 9 bases that match TRBD1. The V gene end was trimmed by 2 bases and the J gene end by 7 bases; junction bases not matched to a gene: 11. Looked up from germline, CDR1 is SGHNT and CDR2 is YENEEA. The CDR3 contains 16 residues. The CDR3 loop reads CASSLQSGTGWGTQYF. CDR3 in DNA: TGTGCCAGCAGCTTACAGAGCGGGACAGGGTGGGGGACCCAGTACTTC.

This chain uses TRBV28 with TRBJ1-4; TRBD1 might be the D (6 bases). This CDR3 is 15 amino acids long. V lost 5 bases to trimming and J lost 3 bases, with 13 bases between them. Germline V gene sequence: CDR1 MDHEN, CDR2 SYDVKM. The CDR3 loop is CASSPMGHSNEKLFF. As DNA, the CDR3 is TGTGCCAGCAGTCCAATGGGACACTCTAATGAAAAACTGTTTTTT.

This clone showed up just a few times. The chain combines TRBV6-4 with TRBJ2-2; D assignment may be TRBD1 or TRBD2 (7 bases each). V gave up 6 bases and J gave up 3 bases, with 11 bases separating them. Germline V gene lookup returns CDR1 MRHNA and CDR2 SNTAGT. The CDR3 is made up of 14 amino acids. The CDR3 is CASSQGGDTGELFF. The CDR3 DNA reads TGTGCCAGCAGCCAGGGGGGGGACACCGGGGAGCTGTTTTTT.

The DNA of the CDR3 is TGTGCCAGCAGTTACCAAGGCGGAGTGAACACTGAAGCTTTCTTT. It encodes CASSYQGGVNTEAFF. The chain combines TRBV6-5 with TRBJ1-1; D is undetermined. The V gene's germline CDR1 is MNHEY and CDR2 SVGAGI. V dropped 2 bases and J dropped 0 bases, with 10 bases sitting between them. The CDR3 loop spans 15 amino acids.

The table lists this clone with a count of one. The chain carries TRBV3-1 (or the pseudogene TRBV3-2) and TRBJ2-7; TRBD1 might be the D (6 bases). With 0 bases removed from V and 5 bases from J, the gap between germline ends came to 17 bases. This CDR3 is built from 16 residues. Germline lookup yields CDR1 LGHDT and CDR2 YNNKEL (reference sequence). CDR3 amino acids: CASSQDDDRNLDEQYF. CDR3 bases: TGTGCCAGCAGCCAAGATGATGACAGGAACCTCGACGAGCAGTACTTC.